Presented here are 20 T cell receptor beta chains from one specimen sequenced in a study of graft-versus-host responses after intestinal transplantation (dated by TCRdb to the early 2020s). The time point label, read with the paper, signifies: cells obtained before transplantation from donor or recipient. Receptors were amplified or captured by the immunoSEQ multiplex PCR assay. As stored in TCRdb, this immuneACCESS dataset retains in-frame rearrangements with V and J assigned. A fraction of the clones does not appear; measured against another copy, unresolved V genes explain less than half of the discrepancy, and the remainder lacks a known reason. The sample table lists over 100,000 clones, 90% to 95% of them with a count of one. The ten largest clones represent under 1.5% of the sample. Antigen specificity for these receptors is unknown. Sequences were derived from unstimulated CD8+ T cells sorted from spleen or lymph node cells, sampled before transplant. Every receptor here comes from a human donor who was the organ donor for an intestinal transplant.

The genes are TRBV7-6 and TRBJ1-1; D not resolved. This CDR3 has 13 residues. Germline CDR1 reads SGHVS; CDR2 reads FNYEAQ. V was cut by 1 base and J by 8 bases, with 11 bases left in between. This CDR3 reads CASSLVVLGEAFF. DNA of the CDR3: TGTGCCAGCAGCTTAGTGGTTTTAGGAGAAGCTTTCTTT.

This chain connects TRBV5-1 to TRBJ1-1; 11 bases are shared with TRBD1. Germline V gene data show CDR1 as SGHRS and CDR2 as YFSETQ. Unmatched junction bases numbered 5, after V lost 3 bases and J lost 7 bases. CDR3 size: 14 residues. The chain's CDR3 is CASSWGQGGNEAFF. CDR3 DNA sequence: TGCGCCAGCAGCTGGGGACAGGGGGGTAATGAAGCTTTCTTT.

V is TRBV4-3 and J is TRBJ2-7, with a possible D match to TRBD2 (5 bases). Deletions cut 4 bases from V and 0 bases from J, with 16 bases between. CDR1 is LGHNA, CDR2 YSLEER, per germline. CDR3 length equals 16 residues. In DNA form, the CDR3 reads TGCGCCAGCAGCCCCTTAAGAGTACGGGACTCCTACGAGCAGTACTTC. Translated: CASSPLRVRDSYEQYF.

The rearrangement uses TRBV4-3 and TRBJ2-7, with a possible D match to TRBD2 (6 bases). The CDR3 spans 13 residues. Trimming pared 3 bases from V and 6 bases from J, leaving 12 bases between. Looked up from germline, CDR1 is LGHNA and CDR2 is YSLEER. As DNA, the CDR3 is TGCGCCAGCAGCCAGGACCAGGGAGGCGAGCAGTACTTC. This codes for CASSQDQGGEQYF.

This clone was found once. V and J are TRBV4-1 and TRBJ2-1; 9 nucleotides line up with TRBD1. Per the germline V gene, CDR1 is MGHRA and CDR2 is YSYEKL. The CDR3 covers 13 residues. V shed 3 bases, J shed 14 bases, and the junction held 8 bases outside the gene matches. The CDR3, as DNA: TGCGCCAGCAGCCAGTCCGGGACAGGGTTAGAGTTCTTC. This codes for CASSQSGTGLEFF.

The chain uses TRBV4-1 and TRBJ2-7; D is unresolved. The V gene lost 4 bases and the J gene lost 1 base, with 8 bases spanning the gap. The CDR3 is 13 amino acids. Germline CDR1 is MGHRA and CDR2 is YSYEKL. CDR3 amino acids: CASSPSLSYEQYF. The CDR3 nucleotides are TGCGCCAGCAGCCCAAGCTTGTCCTACGAGCAGTACTTC.

This clone was picked up a small number of times. This chain uses TRBV27 with TRBJ2-3, with a tentative D call TRBD2 (5 bases). V was clipped by 0 bases and J by 10 bases, with 11 bases between them. CDR3 length: 13 residues. CDR1 is MNHEY, CDR2 SMNVEV, per germline (reference sequence). The CDR3 DNA follows: TGTGCCAGCAGTTTATCGGACTTGTCGGCGCAGTATTTT. Its translation is CASSLSDLSAQYF.

The CDR3 is CASSLGIGSYEQYF. For the CDR3, the DNA is TGTGCCAGCAGCTTAGGAATAGGGAGCTACGAGCAGTACTTC. V is TRBV5-6 and J is TRBJ2-7; a weak D match, TRBD2 (5 bases). Germline-derived CDR1 and CDR2 are SGHDT and YYEEEE. The CDR3 length is 14 residues. V lost 2 bases, J lost 3 bases, and 12 bases lay in between.

The chain links TRBV7-9 to TRBJ2-1; 16 bases align to TRBD2. This CDR3 is 18 amino acids long. J gave up 3 bases and V 5 bases, and 7 bases lay outside the gene matches. Per germline, CDR1 SEHNR and CDR2 FQNEAQ (reference sequence). The CDR3 sequence is CASSPGTSGRAGYNEQFF. For the CDR3, the DNA is TGTGCCAGCAGCCCGGGGACTAGCGGGAGGGCCGGCTACAATGAGCAGTTCTTC.

V and J are TRBV5-1 and TRBJ2-7; the match to TRBD2 covers 7 bases. V was clipped by 2 bases and J by 4 bases; unmatched bases: 15. CDR1 SGHRS and CDR2 YFSETQ come from the germline V gene. The CDR3 contains 17 residues. The CDR3, as DNA: TGCGCCAGCAGCTTTTCCCGAGCGGGAAGCTCACCATACGAGCAGTACTTC. Its translation: CASSFSRAGSSPYEQYF.

This CDR3 reads CASSQDGAAGAKNIQYF. CDR3 DNA: TGCGCCAGCAGCCAAGATGGGGCGGCGGGAGCCAAAAACATTCAGTACTTC. V and J are TRBV4-3 and TRBJ2-4, with D perhaps given as TRBD1 or TRBD2 (5 bases each). The germline V gene encodes CDR1 LGHNA and CDR2 YSLEER. The CDR3 covers 17 residues. Trimming shortened V by 0 bases and J by 0 bases, and 12 bases separated the two germline ends.

This chain connects TRBV19 to TRBJ2-7, with no clear D. Trimming took off 5 bases at V and 2 bases at J, with 10 bases between the two ends. The germline V gene encodes CDR1 LNHDA and CDR2 SQIVND (reference sequence). This CDR3 has 13 residues. The CDR3 nucleotides are TGTGCCAGTAGTCCCGCTCCCCCCTACGAGCAGTACTTC. This sequence encodes CASSPAPPYEQYF.

This sequence joins TRBV7-8 and TRBJ1-4, with 10 nucleotides matching TRBD1. From germline, CDR1 is SGHVS and CDR2 FQNEAQ. This CDR3 is 20 amino acids long. Trimming took 4 bases from V and 3 from J; bases not matched to a gene: 17. The CDR3 bases are TGTGCCAGCAGCTCCCGGAGTTCCCGGGACAGGGGATATCCTAATGAAAAACTGTTTTTT. Encoded protein: CASSSRSSRDRGYPNEKLFF.

The table lists this clone with a count of one. J is TRBJ2-1 and V is TRBV27; D may be TRBD2 (5 bases). CDR3 length: 17 residues. The V end was cut by 4 bases, the J end by 0 bases, with 16 bases between. From germline, CDR1 is MNHEY and CDR2 SMNVEV (reference sequence). The DNA for the CDR3 is TGTGCCAGCAGTTCCCGCCCCGGGGTCAGCTCCTACAATGAGCAGTTCTTC. This sequence encodes CASSSRPGVSSYNEQFF.

This clone came up once. This chain joins TRBV21-1 and TRBJ1-1; the D segment call TRBD1 is taken from the table without a DNA check. TRBV21-1 is termed a pseudogene. The CDR3 length is 15 residues. The CDR3 DNA reads TGTGCCAGCAGCAAAGGAGGCAGGGGACCCACTGAAGCTTTCTTT. Protein product: CASSKGGRGPTEAFF.

The V call is TRBV7-9, the J call TRBJ2-7; possibly TRBD1 or TRBD2 for D (5 bases each). Germline V gene data show CDR1 as SEHNR and CDR2 as FQNEAQ (reference sequence). The CDR3 has 15 residues. Trimming cost V 4 bases and J 0 bases, with 13 bases left between them. The chain's CDR3 is CASSSPQGRSYEQYF. The CDR3 DNA follows: TGTGCCAGCAGCTCTCCCCAGGGACGCTCCTACGAGCAGTACTTC. Supplemented by reference TRBV7-9 and TRBJ2-7, the full variable domain reads DTGVSQNPRHKITKRGQNVTFRCDPISEHNRLYWYRQTLGQGPEFLTYFQNEAQLEKSRLLSDRFSAERPKGSFSTLEIQRTEQGDSAMYLCASSSPQGRSYEQYFGPGTRLTVT.

The chain recombines TRBV19 with TRBJ1-1; TRBD1 aligns across 7 bases. Germline V lookup: CDR1 LNHDA, CDR2 SQIVND (reference sequence). This CDR3 is 12 amino acids long. J lost 8 bases, V lost 7 bases, and 7 bases had no gene match. CDR3 sequence reads: CASKVGGNEAFF. DNA of the CDR3: TGTGCCAGTAAAGTAGGGGGCAACGAAGCTTTCTTT.

V usage is TRBV2 and J usage is TRBJ2-1, with D possibly matching TRBD1 (5 bases). Germline-derived CDR1 and CDR2 are SNHLY and FYNNEI. V lost 7 bases to trimming and J lost 7 bases, with 11 bases between them. This CDR3 has 12 amino acids. CDR3 amino acids: CASIAGWNEQFF. Here the CDR3 DNA reads TGTGCCAGCATCGCAGGGTGGAATGAGCAGTTCTTC. Variable domain in full (rest from reference TRBV2 and TRBJ2-1): EPEVTQTPSHQVTQMGQEVILRCVPISNHLYFYWYRQILGQKVEFLVSFYNNEISEKSEIFDDQFSVERPDGSNFTLKIRSTKLEDSAMYFCASIAGWNEQFFGPGTRLTVL.

The V call is TRBV28, the J call TRBJ1-1; no definite D call. The ends were cut back, 6 bases at V and 4 bases at J, with 12 bases in the middle. Germline V gene sequence: CDR1 MDHEN, CDR2 SYDVKM. This CDR3 contains 13 residues. The CDR3 DNA sequence: TGTGCCAGCAGCTGGGGAGGTGGCACTGAAGCTTTCTTT. This encodes CASSWGGGTEAFF. Combining the CDR3 with reference TRBV28 and TRBJ1-1 gives the whole variable domain DVKVTQSSRYLVKRTGEKVFLECVQDMDHENMFWYRQDPGLGLRLIYFSYDVKMKEKGDIPEGYSVSREKKERFSLILESASTNQTSMYLCASSWGGGTEAFFGQGTRLTVV.

The chain couples TRBV28 to TRBJ2-3; 9 nucleotides align to TRBD2. The CDR3 has 15 amino acids. Germline CDR1 MDHEN, CDR2 SYDVKM. V gave up 2 bases and J gave up 5 bases; unmatched junction bases: 5. CDR3 DNA sequence: TGTGCCAGCAGTTTAGAGCGGGAGGAGAGAGATACGCAGTATTTT. Its protein is CASSLEREERDTQYF.